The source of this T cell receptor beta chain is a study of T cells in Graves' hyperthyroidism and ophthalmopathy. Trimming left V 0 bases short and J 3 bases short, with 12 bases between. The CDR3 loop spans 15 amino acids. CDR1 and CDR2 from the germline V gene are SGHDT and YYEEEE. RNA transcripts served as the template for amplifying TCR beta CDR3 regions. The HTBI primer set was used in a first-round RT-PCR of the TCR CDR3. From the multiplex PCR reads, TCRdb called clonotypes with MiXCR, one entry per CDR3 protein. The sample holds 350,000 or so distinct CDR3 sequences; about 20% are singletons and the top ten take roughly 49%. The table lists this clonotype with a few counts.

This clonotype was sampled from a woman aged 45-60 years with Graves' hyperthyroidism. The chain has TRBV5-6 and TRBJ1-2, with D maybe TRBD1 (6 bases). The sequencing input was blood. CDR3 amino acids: CASSLVAGADYGYTF. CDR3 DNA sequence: TGTGCCAGCAGCTTGGTGGCAGGGGCTGACTATGGCTACACCTTC.